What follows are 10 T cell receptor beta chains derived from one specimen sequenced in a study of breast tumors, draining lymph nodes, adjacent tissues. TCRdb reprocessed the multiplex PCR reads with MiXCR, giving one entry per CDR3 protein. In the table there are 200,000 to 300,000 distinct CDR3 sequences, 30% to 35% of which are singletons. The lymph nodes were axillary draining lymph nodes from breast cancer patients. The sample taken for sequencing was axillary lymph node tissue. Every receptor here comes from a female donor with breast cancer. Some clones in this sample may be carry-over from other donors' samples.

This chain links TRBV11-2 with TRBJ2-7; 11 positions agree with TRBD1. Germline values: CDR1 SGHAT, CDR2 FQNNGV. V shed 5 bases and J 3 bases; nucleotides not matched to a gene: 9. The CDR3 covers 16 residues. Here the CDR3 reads CASSQDTGTGGYEQYF. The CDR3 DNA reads TGTGCCAGCAGCCAAGACACCGGGACAGGGGGCTACGAGCAGTACTTC.

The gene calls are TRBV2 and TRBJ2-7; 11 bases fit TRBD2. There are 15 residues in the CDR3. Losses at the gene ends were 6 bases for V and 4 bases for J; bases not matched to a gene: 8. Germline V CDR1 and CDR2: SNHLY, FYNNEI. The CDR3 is CASSVGTSGGYEQYF. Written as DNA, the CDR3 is TGTGCCAGCAGCGTGGGAACTAGCGGGGGATACGAGCAGTACTTC.

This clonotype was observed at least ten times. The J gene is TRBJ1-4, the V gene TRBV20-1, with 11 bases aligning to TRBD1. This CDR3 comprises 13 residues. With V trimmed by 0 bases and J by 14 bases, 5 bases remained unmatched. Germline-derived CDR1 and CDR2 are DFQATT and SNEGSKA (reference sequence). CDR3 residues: CSAREIRDRGLFF. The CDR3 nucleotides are TGCAGTGCTAGAGAGATTCGGGACAGGGGGCTGTTTTTT.

CDR3 sequence (DNA): TGTGCCAGCAGTTTATATTTAGACACTGAAGCTTTCTTT. This encodes CASSLYLDTEAFF. This sequence joins TRBV12-5 and TRBJ1-1; D is undetermined. The V gene's germline CDR1 is LGHNT and CDR2 FRNRAP. The CDR3 is 13 amino acids.

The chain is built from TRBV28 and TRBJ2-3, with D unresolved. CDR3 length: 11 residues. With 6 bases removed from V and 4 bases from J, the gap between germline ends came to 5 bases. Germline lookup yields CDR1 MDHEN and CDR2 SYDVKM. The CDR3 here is CASRNPDTQYF. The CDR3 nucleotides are TGTGCCAGCAGGAACCCAGATACGCAGTATTTT.

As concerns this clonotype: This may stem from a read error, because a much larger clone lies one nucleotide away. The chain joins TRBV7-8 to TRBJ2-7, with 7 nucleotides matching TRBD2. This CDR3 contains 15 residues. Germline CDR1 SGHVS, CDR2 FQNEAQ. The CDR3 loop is CASSWSGDASYEQHF. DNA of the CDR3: TGTGCCAGCAGCTGGAGCGGGGATGCTTCCTACGAGCAGCACTTC. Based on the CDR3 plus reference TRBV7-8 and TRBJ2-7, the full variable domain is GAGVSQSPRYKVAKRGQDVALRCDPISGHVSLFWYQQALGQGPEFLTYFQNEAQLDKSGLPSDRFFAERPEGSVSTLKIQRTQQEDSAVYLCASSWSGDASYEQHFGPGTRLTVT.

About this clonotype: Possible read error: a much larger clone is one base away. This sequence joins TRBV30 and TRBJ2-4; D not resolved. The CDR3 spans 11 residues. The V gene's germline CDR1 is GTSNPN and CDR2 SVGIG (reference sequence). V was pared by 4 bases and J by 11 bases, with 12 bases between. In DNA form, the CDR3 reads TGTGCCTGGACCGACATGGGCGTTCAGTACTTC. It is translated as CAWTDMGVQYF.

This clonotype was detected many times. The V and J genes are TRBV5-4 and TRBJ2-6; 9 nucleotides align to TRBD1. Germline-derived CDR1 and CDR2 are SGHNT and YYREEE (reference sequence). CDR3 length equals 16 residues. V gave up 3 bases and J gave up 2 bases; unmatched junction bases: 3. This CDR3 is CASSSDRGTGANVLTF. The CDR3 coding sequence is TGTGCCAGCAGCTCGGACAGGGGAACTGGGGCCAACGTCCTGACTTTC.

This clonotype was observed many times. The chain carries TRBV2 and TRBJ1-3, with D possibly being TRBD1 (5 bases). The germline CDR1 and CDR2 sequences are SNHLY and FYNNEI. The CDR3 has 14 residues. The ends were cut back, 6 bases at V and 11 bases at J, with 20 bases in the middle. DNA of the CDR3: TGTGCCAGCAGGGCCGCCCGGGGCCGCCAGCCCATATATTTT. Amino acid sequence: CASRAARGRQPIYF.

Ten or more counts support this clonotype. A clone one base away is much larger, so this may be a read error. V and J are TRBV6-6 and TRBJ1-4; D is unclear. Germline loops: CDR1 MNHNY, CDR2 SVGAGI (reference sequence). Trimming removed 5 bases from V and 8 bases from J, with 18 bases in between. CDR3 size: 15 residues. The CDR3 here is CASSHLGLSGEKLFF. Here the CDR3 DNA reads TGTGCCAGCAGTCACCTTGGACTTAGTGGGGAAAAACTGTTTTTT.